These T cell receptor beta chains were read from a single sample in a study of blood T cells in healthy people across ages. TCRdb recomputed calls from the 5' RACE reads with MiXCR, one row per CDR3 protein. The sample has 1.5 million to 2 million distinct CDR3 sequences, around 48% seen once. The material sequenced was blood. Receptor source: a woman aged 40 to 50 in good health. CDR3s include the opening cysteine and the closing phenylalanine or tryptophan. D genes are given only for firm matches. Not every row has a clone size; where given, it reads once, few, many or a size class.

V	D	J	size	CDR3	DNA
TRBV7-9	TRBD1	TRBJ1-5	-	CAASDRDSNQPQHF	TGTGCCGCCAGCGACAGGGATAGCAATCAGCCCCAGCATTTT
TRBV5-6	-	TRBJ2-7	-	CASSVQGNEQYF	TGTGCCAGCAGCGTACAGGGCAACGAGCAGTACTTC
TRBV3-1	-	TRBJ1-2	-	CASSQGGTDGYTF	TGTGCCAGCAGCCAAGGAGGCACGGACGGCTACACCTTC
TRBV9	TRBD2	TRBJ2-3	-	CASSSGLAATGTDTQYF	TGTGCCAGCAGCTCAGGACTAGCGGCCACTGGCACAGATACGCAGTATTTT
TRBV5-1	-	TRBJ2-3	-	CASSLVGEGFADTQYF	TGCGCCAGCAGCTTGGTTGGGGAAGGTTTTGCAGATACGCAGTATTTT
TRBV7-9	-	TRBJ1-4	-	CASSLALRLEQKDEKLFF	TGTGCCAGCAGCTTAGCGCTCAGGTTAGAGCAAAAGGATGAAAAACTGTTTTTT
TRBV20-1	-	TRBJ2-3	few	CSGPRRDTQYF	TGCAGTGGCCCGCGTCGAGATACGCAGTATTTT
TRBV20-1	TRBD1	TRBJ2-5	few	CSAREPTGVQETQYF	TGCAGTGCTAGAGAGCCCACAGGGGTCCAAGAGACCCAGTACTTC
TRBV7-3	TRBD2	TRBJ2-1	-	CASSFPGTRKFF	TGTGCCAGCAGCTTCCCCGGGACTAGAAAGTTCTTC
TRBV14	-	TRBJ2-5	few	CASSQMAQETQYF	TGTGCCAGCAGCCAAATGGCCCAAGAGACCCAGTACTTC
TRBV12-5	-	TRBJ2-5	few	CASGFGQQETQYF	TGTGCTAGTGGTTTCGGTCAGCAAGAGACCCAGTACTTC
TRBV7-8	-	TRBJ2-1	-	CASSLAQRDQQFF	TGTGCCAGCAGCTTAGCGCAAAGGGATCAGCAGTTCTTC
TRBV5-1	TRBD1	TRBJ2-1	-	CASSLRGQGVDEQFF	TGCGCCAGCAGCTTGAGGGGACAGGGAGTCGATGAGCAGTTCTTC
TRBV7-2	TRBD1	TRBJ2-4	few	CASSFPGQGVAGAKNIQYF	TGTGCCAGCAGCTTTCCGGGACAGGGGGTCGCTGGGGCCAAAAACATTCAGTACTTC
TRBV6-6	TRBD1	TRBJ1-2	-	CASLGGLGYTF	TGTGCCAGCCTAGGGGGCCTTGGCTACACCTTC
TRBV11-2	-	TRBJ2-1	-	CASSLTASGSSYNEQFF	TGTGCCAGCAGCTTAACGGCGTCGGGGAGCTCCTACAATGAGCAGTTCTTC
TRBV5-1	-	TRBJ1-5	-	CASSPHSGNQPQHF	TGCGCCAGCAGCCCACATTCGGGCAATCAGCCCCAGCATTTT
TRBV7-9	-	TRBJ2-7	-	CASSSDLIPLEQYF	TGTGCCAGCAGCTCAGACTTAATTCCCCTCGAGCAGTACTTC
TRBV21-1	-	TRBJ2-3	-	CASSKARTSVEDTQYF	TGTGCCAGCAGCAAAGCGCGGACTAGCGTGGAAGATACGCAGTATTTT
TRBV27	TRBD1	TRBJ1-6	-	CASSSRDRGSYNSPLHF	TGTGCCAGCAGTTCCCGGGACAGGGGGTCCTATAATTCACCCCTCCACTTT
TRBV28	TRBD2	TRBJ2-7	-	CASSFSGTSGEQYF	TGTGCCAGCAGTTTTTCAGGGACTAGCGGCGAGCAGTACTTC
TRBV20-1	TRBD1	TRBJ1-1	-	CSALTGAGTEAFF	TGCAGTGCGCTAACAGGGGCGGGCACTGAAGCTTTCTTT
TRBV5-1	TRBD2	TRBJ2-5	-	CASSLDKRGVVEQYF	TGCGCCAGCAGCTTGGACAAGCGGGGGGTTGTGGAACAGTACTTC
TRBV7-6	-	TRBJ2-7	-	CASSSAADGALSYEQYF	TGTGCCAGCAGCTCGGCCGCGGACGGAGCCCTCTCCTACGAGCAGTACTTC
TRBV6-2/TRBV6-3	-	TRBJ1-2	-	CASSYPGAHYGYTF	TGTGCCAGCAGTTACCCCGGGGCCCACTATGGCTACACCTTC
TRBV2	-	TRBJ2-5	few	CASSGQGSGLRLQETQYF	TGTGCCAGCAGTGGTCAGGGCAGTGGCCTCCGACTTCAAGAGACCCAGTACTTC
TRBV27	TRBD2	TRBJ2-1	-	CASNVLAGGRLLFF	TGTGCCAGCAATGTATTAGCGGGGGGGCGACTTCTGTTCTTC
TRBV25-1	-	TRBJ2-6	few	CASSESVGGGSGANVLTF	TGTGCCAGCAGTGAATCGGTAGGGGGGGGATCTGGGGCCAACGTCCTGACTTTC
TRBV4-2	-	TRBJ2-7	few	CASSQDLEQYF	TGTGCCAGCAGCCAAGATTTGGAGCAGTACTTC
TRBV14	-	TRBJ1-1	-	CASSQEMGVGATPEAFF	TGTGCCAGCAGCCAAGAAATGGGGGTAGGTGCAACTCCTGAAGCTTTCTTT
TRBV20-1	-	TRBJ2-3	-	CSAHRDVRDTQYF	TGCAGTGCTCACCGGGACGTGCGAGACACGCAGTATTTT
TRBV6-6	-	TRBJ2-7	-	CAGSYVEGYEQYF	TGTGCCGGCAGTTACGTAGAGGGTTACGAGCAGTACTTC
TRBV7-2	TRBD2	TRBJ2-5	few	CASSLARRGGGAKTQYF	TGTGCCAGCAGCTTAGCGCGGAGGGGCGGGGGGGCTAAGACCCAGTACTTC
TRBV7-2	-	TRBJ2-7	many	CASSGRTASSYEQYF	TGTGCCAGCAGCGGACGGACGGCCAGCTCCTACGAGCAGTACTTC
TRBV27	TRBD2	TRBJ2-1	few	CASTHLAGGPYNEQFF	TGTGCCAGCACCCATTTAGCGGGGGGCCCATACAATGAGCAGTTCTTC
TRBV20-1	TRBD2	TRBJ2-1	few	CSARDFGTSGVGEQFF	TGCAGTGCTAGAGATTTTGGGACTAGCGGGGTGGGTGAGCAGTTCTTC
TRBV2	TRBD2	TRBJ2-7	-	CASRATSGGSYEQYF	TGTGCCAGCAGGGCCACTAGCGGGGGGTCCTACGAGCAGTACTTC
TRBV20-1	-	TRBJ2-7	-	CSARPQAGSPYEQYF	TGCAGTGCCAGACCCCAAGCGGGTTCCCCCTACGAGCAGTACTTC
TRBV27	TRBD2	TRBJ2-3	-	CASSLFSGTSRTDTQYF	TGTGCCAGCAGTTTATTCTCCGGGACTAGTCGGACAGATACGCAGTATTTT
TRBV20-1	TRBD2	TRBJ2-3	-	CSATTSGAGDTQYF	TGCAGTGCCACGACTAGCGGGGCCGGAGATACGCAGTATTTT
TRBV6-6	-	TRBJ1-1	few	CASSYYRMNTEAFF	TGTGCCAGCAGTTACTACAGGATGAACACTGAAGCTTTCTTT
TRBV12-3/TRBV12-4	TRBD1	TRBJ1-4	-	CASRPGTGGEGNEKLFF	TGTGCCAGCAGGCCTGGGACAGGGGGGGAAGGAAATGAAAAACTGTTTTTT
TRBV6-5	-	TRBJ2-7	-	CASSYSRLQGYEQYF	TGTGCCAGCAGTTACTCGAGGCTTCAGGGCTACGAGCAGTACTTC
TRBV2	TRBD1	TRBJ2-7	-	CASSEGRGQYEQYF	TGTGCCAGCAGTGAAGGTAGGGGGCAGTACGAGCAGTACTTC
TRBV27	TRBD1	TRBJ1-2	-	CASRQTGGGYTF	TGTGCCAGCAGGCAGACAGGGGGCGGCTACACCTTC
TRBV20-1	TRBD2	TRBJ2-3	once	CSARDSLAGGRTDTQYF	TGCAGTGCTAGAGATAGCCTAGCGGGGGGCCGAACAGATACGCAGTATTTT
TRBV5-1	TRBD2	TRBJ2-5	-	CASSFPSKSAGGPRETQYF	TGCGCCAGCAGCTTCCCCTCCAAATCAGCGGGGGGCCCCCGGGAGACCCAGTACTTC
TRBV4-2	-	TRBJ2-7	many	CASSQGRGEDYEQYF	TGTGCCAGCAGCCAAGGGCGAGGAGAAGACTACGAGCAGTACTTC
TRBV25-1	-	TRBJ1-4	-	CASSDIEKLFF	TGTGCCAGCAGTGATATAGAAAAACTGTTTTTT
TRBV27	TRBD2	TRBJ2-1	-	CASRRGGYSSYNEQFF	TGTGCCAGCAGGCGGGGGGGCTATAGCTCCTACAATGAGCAGTTCTTC
TRBV25-1	-	TRBJ1-1	-	CASSERRGRLDTEAFF	TGTGCCAGCAGTGAGAGACGTGGAAGGTTAGACACTGAAGCTTTCTTT
TRBV6-5	TRBD1	TRBJ2-7	few	CASSLTGSNGEQYF	TGTGCCAGCAGCCTGACAGGGTCCAACGGCGAGCAGTACTTC
TRBV2	-	TRBJ1-2	-	CASSETQTSPNYGYTF	TGTGCCAGCAGTGAAACGCAGACATCGCCTAACTATGGCTACACCTTC
TRBV6-6	TRBD2	TRBJ2-5	-	CASSYSRLAATYNEQYF	TGTGCCAGCAGTTACTCCAGACTAGCGGCTACCTACAATGAGCAGTACTTC
TRBV27	-	TRBJ2-3	few	CASSTGIRGTQYF	TGTGCCAGCAGTACCGGGATCCGGGGTACGCAGTATTTT